This entry concerns a single T cell receptor (beta chain). Per the germline V gene, CDR1 is MNHEY and CDR2 is SMNVEV (reference sequence). With 1 base removed from V and 1 base from J, the gap between germline ends came to 9 bases. This CDR3 has 15 residues. The data were taken from a study of shared T cell receptors in the human thymus. Assay: immunoSEQ multiplex PCR; the TCRdb copy retains only in-frame clones and omits some. The table has about 660,000 clones, around 87% seen once. These data were likewise used in another study, on human thymus T cells. This second study notes: Having surgery to correct congenital heart defects, healthy Finnish infants acted as the donors. Corrective cardiac operations yielded the resected thymus tissue. Thymic as well as blood repertoires seemed to favor certain V and J genes unevenly. Thymic repertoires overlap heavily among unrelated individuals, related research has reported.

Sequencing was carried out using thymocytes. The clonotype was recovered from a boy under three years old with a congenital heart defect. The rearrangement links TRBV27 to TRBJ2-3, with D perhaps TRBD2 (7 bases). The CDR3 nucleotides are TGTGCCAGCAGTTTATTCGGGGGGCGCACAGATACGCAGTATTTT. It translates to CASSLFGGRTDTQYF.